One and the same sample provided the 5 T cell receptor beta chains below, sequenced in a study of cytomegalovirus exposure and HLA in healthy donors. PCR amplification relied on 60 Vbeta primers (plus 13 Jbeta primers). Repertoires were generated with immunoSEQ multiplex PCR, while TCRdb's copy carries only in-frame clones and drops some. The sample has about 80,000 clones, roughly 80% seen once. The source material was PBMCs. These receptors were taken from a woman between 35 and 50 years old in good health and CMV-seropositive.

This clone showed up just a few times. V is TRBV6-1 and J is TRBJ2-7, with 10 nucleotides matching TRBD1. V trimming: 6 bases; J trimming: 6 bases; junction bases outside the gene matches: 8. Germline CDR1 and CDR2: MNHNS and SASEGT. The CDR3 sequence is 14 residues long. CDR3 amino acids: CASRGDRGPGEQYF. In DNA, the CDR3 is TGTGCCAGCAGGGGGGACAGGGGTCCTGGCGAGCAGTACTTC.

This clone was observed a handful of times. V usage is TRBV7-2 and J usage is TRBJ2-7; weak D call: TRBD2 (6 bases). Germline CDR1 and CDR2: SGHTA and FQGNSA. V was clipped by 6 bases and J by 0 bases, with 12 bases between them. The CDR3 length is 14 residues. CDR3 protein: CASRRGTDSYEQYF. DNA for the CDR3: TGTGCCAGCAGACGCGGGACGGACTCCTACGAGCAGTACTTC.

This chain joins TRBV27 and TRBJ1-1; D is possibly TRBD1 (5 bases). Trimming took 3 bases from V and 7 from J, leaving 21 bases between them. The germline CDR1 and CDR2 sequences are MNHEY and SMNVEV (reference sequence). CDR3 size: 16 residues. The CDR3 coding sequence is TGTGCCAGCAGTTTTTTTGGGGCCGGGGGATTGGATGAAGCTTTCTTT. Translation: CASSFFGAGGLDEAFF.

V usage is TRBV10-2 and J usage is TRBJ2-5, with 10 bases that match TRBD2. Germline CDR1 is WSHSY and CDR2 is SAAADI. J gave up 4 bases and V 4 bases, and 9 bases lay outside the gene matches. The CDR3 is made up of 16 amino acids. The CDR3 DNA sequence: TGCGCCAGCAGTGTTGCTAGCGGGAGATTAGGAGAGACCCAGTACTTC. This translates into CASSVASGRLGETQYF.

J is TRBJ1-4 and V is TRBV6-5; D is ambiguous. The V end lost 2 bases, the J end lost 8 bases, and 18 bases lay between the germline ends. This CDR3 is built from 16 residues. Germline CDR1 and CDR2: MNHEY and SVGAGI. The CDR3 region has the DNA TGTGCCAGCAGTTACGAATCCGCCGGCTCGGAGGAAAAACTGTTTTTT. As protein: CASSYESAGSEEKLFF.